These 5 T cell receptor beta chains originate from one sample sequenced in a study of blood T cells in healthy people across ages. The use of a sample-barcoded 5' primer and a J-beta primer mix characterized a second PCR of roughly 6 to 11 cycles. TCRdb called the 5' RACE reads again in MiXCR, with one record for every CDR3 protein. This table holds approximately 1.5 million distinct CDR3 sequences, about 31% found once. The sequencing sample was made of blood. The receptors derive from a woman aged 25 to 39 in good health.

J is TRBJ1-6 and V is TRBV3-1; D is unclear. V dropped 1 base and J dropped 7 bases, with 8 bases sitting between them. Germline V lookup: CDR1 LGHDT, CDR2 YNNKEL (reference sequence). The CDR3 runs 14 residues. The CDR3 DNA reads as TGTGCCAGCAGCCAAGTCAGTAACAATTCACCCCTCCACTTT. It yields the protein CASSQVSNNSPLHF.

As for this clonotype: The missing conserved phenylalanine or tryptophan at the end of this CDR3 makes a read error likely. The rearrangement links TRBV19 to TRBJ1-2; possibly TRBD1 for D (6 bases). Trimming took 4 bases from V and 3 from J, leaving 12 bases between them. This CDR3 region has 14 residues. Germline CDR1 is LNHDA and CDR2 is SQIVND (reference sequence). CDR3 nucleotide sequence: TGTGCCAGTAGTAGGACAGCCGGGTACTATGGCTACACCCTC. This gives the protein CASSRTAGYYGYTL.

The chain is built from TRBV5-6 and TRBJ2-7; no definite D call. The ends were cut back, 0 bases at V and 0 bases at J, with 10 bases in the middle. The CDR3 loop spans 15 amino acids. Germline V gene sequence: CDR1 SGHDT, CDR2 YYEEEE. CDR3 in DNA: TGTGCCAGCAGCTTGGGCAGGTATATCTCCTACGAGCAGTACTTC. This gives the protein CASSLGRYISYEQYF.

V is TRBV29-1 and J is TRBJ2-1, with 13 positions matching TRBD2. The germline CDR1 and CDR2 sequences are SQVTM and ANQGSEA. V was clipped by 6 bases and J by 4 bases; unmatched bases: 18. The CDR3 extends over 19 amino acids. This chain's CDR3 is CSVHPLRTSGSNVYNEQFF. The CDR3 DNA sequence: TGCAGCGTGCACCCCCTGAGGACTAGCGGGAGTAACGTTTACAATGAGCAGTTCTTC.

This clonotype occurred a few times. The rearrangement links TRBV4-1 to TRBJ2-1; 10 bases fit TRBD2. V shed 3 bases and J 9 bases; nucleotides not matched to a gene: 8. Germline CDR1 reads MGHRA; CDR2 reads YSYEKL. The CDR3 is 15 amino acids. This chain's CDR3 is CASSQAGLAGVEQFF. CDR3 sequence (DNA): TGCGCCAGCAGCCAGGCGGGGCTAGCGGGAGTTGAGCAGTTCTTC.